These 9 T cell receptor beta chains were all obtained from the same sample, sequenced in a study of shared clonotypes between healthy human individuals. Using immunoSEQ multiplex PCR, the repertoire was profiled, and TCRdb retains in-frame clones only, with some absent. The sample comprises roughly 2 million clones, 85% to 95% of which are singletons, and 0.13% rests with the top ten. The sample comprised naive CD4+ T cells sorted from blood. The sample's subset: CD45RA+ positively selected. The receptor source for this set is a man aged 18 to 29 in good health.

The V and J genes are TRBV14 and TRBJ2-7; 9 bases fit TRBD1. Per the germline V gene, CDR1 is SGHDN and CDR2 is FVKESK. The V segment lost 0 bases and the J segment 6 bases; nucleotides outside the gene matches: 12. The CDR3 contains 17 residues. The CDR3 loop reads CASSQDLTYRGQVEQYF. CDR3 nucleotide sequence: TGTGCCAGCAGCCAAGATCTGACCTACAGGGGGCAGGTCGAGCAGTACTTC.

The chain has TRBV27 and TRBJ2-7; D is unresolved. Germline-derived CDR1 and CDR2 are MNHEY and SMNVEV (reference sequence). There are 13 residues in the CDR3. Trimming took off 5 bases at V and 3 bases at J, with 11 bases between the two ends. CDR3 region: CASSLLQHYEQYF. CDR3 sequence (DNA): TGTGCCAGCAGTCTACTACAGCACTACGAGCAGTACTTC.

Comments on this clone: A read error may be the cause here, since a much bigger clone is one base away. At the DNA level, this CDR3 is encoded by other sequences in the same sample as well. The rearrangement joins TRBV28 to TRBJ2-7, with D unresolved. Between the trimmed V and J ends, which lost 2 bases and 4 bases, there was a span of 6 bases. The CDR3 has 12 amino acids. CDR1 and CDR2 from the germline V gene are MDHEN and SYDVKM. The CDR3 here is CASSLAGYEQYF. The CDR3 DNA reads TGTGCCAGCAGTTTAGCCGGATACGAGCAGTACTTC. The variable domain in full, completed from reference TRBV28 and TRBJ2-7, reads DVKVTQSSRYLVKRTGEKVFLECVQDMDHENMFWYRQDPGLGLRLIYFSYDVKMKEKGDIPEGYSVSREKKERFSLILESASTNQTSMYLCASSLAGYEQYFGPGTRLTVT.

This clone was recorded only once. J is TRBJ2-5 and V is TRBV7-6; a possible D gene is TRBD1 (5 bases). The CDR3 consists of 11 residues. CDR1 is SGHVS and CDR2 is FNYEAQ in the germline V gene. The CDR3 DNA reads as TGTGACCTTGACAGTTTGTGGACCCAGTACTTC. Protein: CDLDSLWTQYF. The variable domain in full, with the rest retrieved from reference TRBV7-6 and TRBJ2-5, is GAGVSQSPRYKVTKRGQDVALRCDPISGHVSLYWYRQALGQGPEFLTYFNYEAQQDKSGLPNDRFSAERPEGSISTLTIQRTEQRDSAMYRCDLDSLWTQYFGPGTRLLVL.

J is TRBJ2-7 and V is TRBV19; perhaps TRBD1 as D (8 bases). In germline, CDR1 is LNHDA, CDR2 SQIVND (reference sequence). V was shortened by 4 bases and J by 4 bases, with 20 bases between the two germline ends. This CDR3 contains 16 residues. CDR3 sequence reads: CASSTRDRGGVYEQYF. CDR3 nucleotides: TGTGCCAGTAGTACCCGAGACAGGGGAGGGGTTTACGAGCAGTACTTC.

This clone was seen just once. The chain links TRBV6-1 to TRBJ1-2; D call uncertain. The CDR3 sequence is 15 residues long. Trimming took off 3 bases at V and 2 bases at J, with 13 bases between the two ends. Germline values: CDR1 MNHNS, CDR2 SASEGT. The CDR3 sequence: CASSERAVLNYGYTF. CDR3 bases: TGTGCCAGCAGTGAGAGAGCAGTTTTAAACTATGGCTACACCTTC.

This clone was recorded once. The chain employs TRBV19 and TRBJ2-1, with 9 bases lining up with TRBD2. The CDR3 is made up of 17 amino acids. The germline gives CDR1 LNHDA, CDR2 SQIVND (reference sequence). V shed 2 bases, J shed 0 bases, and the junction held 5 bases outside the gene matches. The chain's CDR3 is CASSIQTSGSSYNEQFF. In DNA form, the CDR3 reads TGTGCCAGTAGTATACAGACTAGCGGAAGCTCCTACAATGAGCAGTTCTTC.

The J gene is TRBJ2-1, the V gene TRBV5-6, with 7 bases aligning to TRBD2. Germline CDR1 SGHDT, CDR2 YYEEEE. This CDR3 has 17 amino acids. J lost 5 bases, V lost 3 bases, and 14 bases had no gene match. The CDR3 DNA sequence: TGTGCCAGCAGCTCGGGAGGAATGGGGACTCGCCACAATGAGCAGTTCTTC. It is translated as CASSSGGMGTRHNEQFF. Full variable domain (outside the CDR3, taken from reference TRBV5-6 and TRBJ2-1): DAGVTQSPTHLIKTRGQQVTLRCSPKSGHDTVSWYQQALGQGPQFIFQYYEEEERQRGNFPDRFSGHQFPNYSSELNVNALLLGDSALYLCASSSGGMGTRHNEQFFGPGTRLTVL.

The genes are TRBV6-5 and TRBJ1-3; D unresolved. Germline V lookup: CDR1 MNHEY, CDR2 SVGAGI. This CDR3 region has 13 residues. V was shortened by 11 bases and J by 0 bases, with 11 bases between the two germline ends. Here the CDR3 DNA reads TGTGCCGTTTGGAGAGCCTCTGGAAACACCATATATTTT. Encoded protein: CAVWRASGNTIYF.